This is a list of T cell receptor beta chains from one sample in a study of circulating CD8 cells and anti-PD-1 response in melanoma. Via MiXCR, TCRdb re-called the reads, giving one row per CDR3 protein. The table has approximately 560 distinct CDR3 sequences, 5.5% to 7% seen once. Source: CD8+ T cells from PBMCs, taken at baseline or after one month of anti-PD-1 therapy (not recorded which). The receptors originated from a human donor with melanoma. CDR3s leave out the opening cysteine and the closing phenylalanine or tryptophan. The order of the fields is CDR3 length, V gene, clone size, J gene, CDR3 protein. Clone size is stated in some rows and not others, as once, few, many or a class when expanded.

CDR3 length: 11
V gene: TRBV19
clone size: medium-sized
J gene: TRBJ2-1
CDR3 protein: ASTTLGANEQF

CDR3 length: 9
V gene: TRBV5-5
clone size: few
J gene: TRBJ2-1
CDR3 protein: ASSERREQF

CDR3 length: 13
V gene: TRBV7-2
clone size: large
J gene: TRBJ2-1
CDR3 protein: ASSLTSGKYNEQF

CDR3 length: 13
V gene: TRBV7-7
clone size: large
J gene: TRBJ2-5
CDR3 protein: ASSAAGASGETQY

CDR3 length: 12
V gene: TRBV27
clone size: medium-sized
J gene: TRBJ2-7
CDR3 protein: ASSYRDSTYEQY

CDR3 length: 12
V gene: TRBV7-3
clone size: once
J gene: TRBJ1-2
CDR3 protein: ASGSPDQDYGYT

CDR3 length: 11
V gene: TRBV19
clone size: large
J gene: TRBJ2-4
CDR3 protein: ASIGDSRNIQY

CDR3 length: 15
V gene: TRBV2
clone size: large
J gene: TRBJ1-1
CDR3 protein: ASREIQGHSMNTEAF

CDR3 length: 12
V gene: TRBV20-1
clone size: -
J gene: TRBJ1-2
CDR3 protein: SAPRAPQLGGYT

CDR3 length: 12
V gene: TRBV2
clone size: large
J gene: TRBJ2-4
CDR3 protein: ASSRDSGKNIQY